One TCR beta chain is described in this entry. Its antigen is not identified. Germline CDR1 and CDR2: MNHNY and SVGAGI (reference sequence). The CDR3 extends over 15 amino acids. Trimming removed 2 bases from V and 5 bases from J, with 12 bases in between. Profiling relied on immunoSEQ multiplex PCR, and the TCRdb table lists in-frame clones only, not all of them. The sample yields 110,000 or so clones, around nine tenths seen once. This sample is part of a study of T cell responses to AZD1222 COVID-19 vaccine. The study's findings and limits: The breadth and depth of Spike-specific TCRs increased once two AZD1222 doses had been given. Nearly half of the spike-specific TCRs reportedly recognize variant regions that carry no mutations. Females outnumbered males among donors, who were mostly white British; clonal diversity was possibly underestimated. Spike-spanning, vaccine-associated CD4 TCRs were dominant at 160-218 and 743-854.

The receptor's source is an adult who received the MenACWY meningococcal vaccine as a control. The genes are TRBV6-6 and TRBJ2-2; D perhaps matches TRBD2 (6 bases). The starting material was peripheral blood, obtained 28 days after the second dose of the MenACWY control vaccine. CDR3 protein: CASSYRRAGTGELFF. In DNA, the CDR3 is TGTGCCAGCAGTTACCGGCGGGCGGGGACCGGGGAGCTGTTTTTT.